Given below is one T cell receptor (beta chain) in context. CDR3 length: 13 residues. Germline trimming cut 2 bases from V and 8 bases from J; bases unmatched to any gene: 4. Germline V lookup: CDR1 MNHEY, CDR2 SMNVEV (reference sequence). This specimen belongs to a study of cytomegalovirus exposure and HLA in healthy donors. With 60 Vbeta and 13 Jbeta primers, the PCR was carried out. Here immunoSEQ multiplex PCR was the method, and the copy in TCRdb shows in-frame clones only, minus some. The data hold 120,000 to 150,000 clones, with roughly 80% observed a single time. This rearrangement joins TRBV27 to TRBJ1-1, with 8 bases lining up with TRBD1. This receptor was obtained from a woman in her twenties or thirties in good health and CMV-seronegative. The sequencing sample was made of PBMCs. The CDR3 region is CASSLGQGIEAFF. CDR3 in DNA: TGTGCCAGCAGTTTAGGACAGGGTATAGAAGCTTTCTTT.